A single sample gave rise to the 9 T cell receptor beta chains below, sequenced in a study of molecular identifiers for immune sequencing clone quantification. TCRdb reanalysed the PCR reads using MiXCR and keeps one entry per CDR3 protein. The sample includes tens of thousands of distinct CDR3 sequences, around 20% of them seen just once. Sequenced: naive CD8+ T cells from blood, with Jurkat cell RNA spiked in. Subset specified: FACS-sorted CD8+CD4-CCR7+CD45RA+ naive T cells. These receptors all stem from a human donor in good health. Some libraries in this study had Jurkat cell RNA spiked in.

This sequence joins TRBV24-1 and TRBJ2-7, with 7 positions matching TRBD1. From germline, CDR1 is KGHDR and CDR2 SFDVKD. V shed 1 base and J 2 bases; nucleotides not matched to a gene: 7. This CDR3 spans 16 amino acids. CDR3: CATSDLNTGVAYEQYF. The CDR3 DNA reads as TGTGCCACCAGTGATTTAAACACAGGGGTGGCCTACGAGCAGTACTTC.

This sequence joins TRBV5-4 and TRBJ2-5; 9 nucleotides match TRBD2. The CDR3 sequence is 17 residues long. CDR1 is SGHNT and CDR2 is YYREEE in the germline V gene (reference sequence). The V gene end was trimmed by 0 bases and the J gene end by 2 bases; junction bases not matched to a gene: 8. CDR3 nucleotides: TGTGCCAGCAGCTTGGAGGAGTTAGCGGGAGAGCAAGAGACCCAGTACTTC. Its protein product is CASSLEELAGEQETQYF.

This clonotype was observed at least ten times. The V gene is TRBV12-3 or TRBV12-4, the J gene TRBJ2-2; no reliable D call. V dropped 5 bases and J dropped 5 bases, with 12 bases sitting between them. The CDR3 is 14 amino acids. In nucleotides, the CDR3 is TGTGCCAGCAGTCCACCCCCTTTGACCGGGGAGCTGTTTTTT. This sequence encodes CASSPPPLTGELFF.

This clonotype was seen repeatedly, ten times or more. The gene calls are TRBV9 and TRBJ1-1; D is ambiguous. The ends were cut back, 9 bases at V and 1 base at J, with 13 bases in the middle. CDR3 length: 13 amino acids. Looked up from germline, CDR1 is SGDLS and CDR2 is YYNGEE. The CDR3 DNA sequence: TGTGCCACCTCTGCTACGGGGAACACTGAAGCTTTCTTT. This sequence encodes CATSATGNTEAFF. Variable domain in full (rest from reference TRBV9 and TRBJ1-1): DSGVTQTPKHLITATGQRVTLRCSPRSGDLSVYWYQQSLDQGLQFLIQYYNGEERAKGNILERFSAQQFPDLHSELNLSSLELGDSALYFCATSATGNTEAFFGQGTRLTVV.

This clonotype was seen only once. With a much larger clone just one base away, this may be a read error. This chain connects TRBV5-1 to TRBJ2-7, with TRBD2 as a possible D gene (5 bases). This CDR3 has 14 residues. Germline CDR1 is SGHRS and CDR2 is YFSETQ. The V and J ends lost 2 bases and 0 bases respectively, with 9 bases between them. CDR3 sequence reads: CASSFAGYSYEQYF. The CDR3 region has the DNA TGCGCCAGCAGCTTCGCGGGCTACTCCTACGAGCAGTACTTC.

This clonotype is labeled medium-sized. The junction does not match germline at one end; this may be a read error. The J gene is TRBJ2-7, the V gene TRBV27; 8 bases are shared with TRBD1. From germline, CDR1 is MNHEY and CDR2 SMNVEV (reference sequence). This CDR3 has 13 residues. CDR3 protein: CASSLGTGYEQYF. The CDR3 nucleotides are TGCGCCAGCAGCCTGGGGACAGGCTACGAGCAGTACTTC.

This clonotype has at least ten counts. This sequence joins TRBV6-1 and TRBJ2-7; no clear D gene. The germline gives CDR1 MNHNS, CDR2 SASEGT. Trimming left V 3 bases short and J 3 bases short, with 6 bases between. There are 12 residues in the CDR3. CDR3 nucleotide sequence: TGTGCCAGCAGTGAGGTTTTCTACGAGCAGTACTTC. Amino acid sequence: CASSEVFYEQYF.

In its sample, this clonotype was seen many times. This sequence joins TRBV4-1 and TRBJ1-1; the D is unclear. The CDR3 loop spans 13 amino acids. Germline assignment: CDR1 MGHRA and CDR2 YSYEKL. V lost 2 bases and J lost 1, with 5 bases in between. CDR3 bases: TGCGCCAGCAGCCAACCAGCGAACACTGAAGCTTTCTTT. Its protein is CASSQPANTEAFF.

A few counts support this clonotype. The rearrangement joins TRBV12-5 to TRBJ2-1; D unclear. This CDR3 region has 14 residues. V dropped 1 base and J dropped 3 bases, with 7 bases sitting between them. Per germline, CDR1 LGHNT and CDR2 FRNRAP. The CDR3 loop is CASGLDDFYNEQFF. In nucleotides, the CDR3 is TGTGCTAGTGGTTTGGACGACTTCTACAATGAGCAGTTCTTC.